The present entry profiles one T cell receptor (beta chain) with its context. Its antigen is still unknown. The data derive from a study of a mutant IDH1 vaccine in newly diagnosed glioma. Across the whole study: Vaccines began 4-6 weeks after radiotherapy alone, or with temozolomide cycles. Treated patients had a mean age of about 44 years and an approximately 62% male, 37.5% female split.

Time point meaning: week 35, safety follow-up. Mutant IDH1 20-mer peptide, at 300 ug, made up each vaccine dose, with topical imiquimod. Measured with immunoSEQ multiplex PCR; TCRdb has only the in-frame clones, and not every one. Of some 60,000 clones in the sample, more than 80% were seen once. The receptor's source is a man aged 35 to 55 with glioma. The sequencing here drew on PBMCs, taken from a glioma patient whose treatment included an IDH1 peptide vaccine.

CDR3: CASSYSRGLLYEQYF. The CDR3 DNA reads TGTGCCAGCAGTTACTCAAGGGGCCTCCTTTACGAGCAGTACTTC. The J gene is TRBJ2-7, the V gene TRBV6-5; tentatively, D is TRBD1 (5 bases). With 0 bases removed from V and 4 bases from J, the gap between germline ends came to 13 bases. The CDR3 loop spans 15 amino acids. CDR1 is MNHEY, CDR2 SVGAGI, per germline.